This TCR beta chain comes out of a study of blood T cell repertoires in COVID-19. As for the study in general: T cells, B-cell-depleted T cells, or PBMCs provided the cDNA or gDNA that served as material.

The assay was immunoSEQ multiplex PCR, and TCRdb's table has in-frame clones only and misses some. The sample consists of 140,000 or so clones, roughly 85% of them appearing once. The CDR3 extends over 16 amino acids. Germline CDR1 reads MDHEN; CDR2 reads SYDVKM. V gave up 1 base and J gave up 8 bases, with 18 bases separating them. The sequence derives from a middle-aged man with acute or convalescent COVID-19. Sequencing was performed on peripheral blood. The rearrangement links TRBV28 to TRBJ2-1; TRBD2 might be the D (7 bases). The CDR3 DNA reads TGTGCCAGCAGTTTATTAGGGGGAGGGGACCAAGATGAGCAGTTCTTC. Translation: CASSLLGGGDQDEQFF.